A single sample gave rise to the 26 T cell receptor beta chains below, sequenced in a study of T cell clones after liver transplantation. Clones were sequenced by immunoSEQ multiplex PCR, and TCRdb holds only the in-frame ones, with some missing. The table records 65,000 to 95,000 clones, 80% of them present only once. The source material was CD4+ T cells from blood, sampled before liver transplant. Every receptor here comes from a human donor who received a liver transplant.

The chain has TRBV5-8 and TRBJ2-1, with unresolved D. The V gene's germline CDR1 is SGHTS and CDR2 YDEGEE. The V end was cut by 4 bases, the J end by 3 bases, with 17 bases between. The CDR3 consists of 16 residues. CDR3 residues: CASSPSILQSYNEQFF. The CDR3 bases are TGTGCCAGCAGCCCCAGTATTTTACAGAGCTACAATGAGCAGTTCTTC. The full variable domain, in which reference TRBV5-8 and TRBJ2-1 provide the parts outside the CDR3, is EAGVTQSPTHLIKTRGQQATLRCSPISGHTSVYWYQQALGLGLQFLLWYDEGEERNRGNFPPRFSGRQFPNYSSELNVNALELEDSALYLCASSPSILQSYNEQFFGPGTRLTVL.

This chain connects TRBV7-2 to TRBJ2-7; D is perhaps TRBD1 or TRBD2 (5 bases each). The CDR3 totals 14 residues. Per the germline V gene, CDR1 is SGHTA and CDR2 is FQGNSA. V dropped 1 base and J dropped 9 bases, with 16 bases sitting between them. CDR3 DNA: TGTGCCAGCAGCTTAGTTGGGACCCCGGCAGGGCAGTACTTC. It yields the protein CASSLVGTPAGQYF.

This chain uses TRBV10-3 with TRBJ1-2; perhaps TRBD1 as D (6 bases). Germline V gene sequence: CDR1 ENHRY, CDR2 SYGVKD. This CDR3 region has 14 residues. V lost 10 bases, J lost 2 bases, and 17 bases lay in between. CDR3 sequence: CATNGDQGNYGYTF. CDR3 coding DNA: TGTGCCACCAATGGGGACCAGGGGAACTATGGCTACACCTTC.

The J gene is TRBJ2-7, the V gene TRBV18, with a weak D call TRBD1 (5 bases). The CDR3 spans 16 residues. Per germline, CDR1 KGHSH and CDR2 LQKENI. V lost 2 bases to trimming and J lost 1 base, with 15 bases between them. The CDR3 nucleotides are TGTGCCAGCTCACCAAGGGGCCGCTCGCTTTCCTACGAGCAGTACTTC. This sequence encodes CASSPRGRSLSYEQYF.

This clone was detected a few times. The rearrangement uses TRBV5-1 and TRBJ2-7, with D uncertain. Trimming removed 0 bases at V and 5 bases at J, with 12 bases between. Germline V gene data show CDR1 as SGHRS and CDR2 as YFSETQ. The CDR3 covers 14 residues. The CDR3 sequence is CASSLGWGRDEQYF. For the CDR3, the DNA is TGCGCCAGCAGCTTGGGGTGGGGTCGGGACGAGCAGTACTTC.

The chain employs TRBV11-3 and TRBJ2-3, with 8 bases lining up with TRBD1. Germline trimming cut 2 bases from V and 2 bases from J; bases unmatched to any gene: 3. CDR1 is SGHNT, CDR2 YENEEA, per germline. The CDR3 is 15 residues long. The CDR3 nucleotides read TGTGCCAGCAGCTTAAGACAGGGGCTCACAGATACGCAGTATTTT. It encodes CASSLRQGLTDTQYF. The full variable domain, completed using reference TRBV11-3 and TRBJ2-3, is EAGVVQSPRYKIIEKKQPVAFWCNPISGHNTLYWYLQNLGQGPELLIRYENEEAVDDSQLPKDRFSAERLKGVDSTLKIQPAELGDSAVYLCASSLRQGLTDTQYFGPGTRLTVL.

There are a few counts of this clone. V usage is TRBV14 and J usage is TRBJ1-4, with D perhaps matching TRBD1 (6 bases). This CDR3 has 16 residues. V shed 4 bases and J shed 2 bases, with 14 bases lying between them. Germline V gene data show CDR1 as SGHDN and CDR2 as FVKESK. CDR3 amino acids: CASSPNRGSTNEKLFF. Here the CDR3 DNA reads TGTGCCAGCAGCCCCAATAGGGGGTCGACTAATGAAAAACTGTTTTTT.

The V and J genes are TRBV11-3 and TRBJ2-1, with 7 bases identical to TRBD1. The germline gives CDR1 SGHNT, CDR2 YENEEA. V dropped 5 bases and J dropped 9; count of bases not matched to a gene: 10. There are 14 residues in the CDR3. The CDR3, as DNA: TGTGCCAGCAGCCTACACAGGGGATGGGGTGAGCAGTTCTTC. Its protein product is CASSLHRGWGEQFF.

The V call is TRBV27, the J call TRBJ1-4, with 7 positions matching TRBD1. This CDR3 is 14 amino acids long. The junction had 8 bases not matched to a gene; V was cut back by 5 bases and J by 8 bases. From germline, CDR1 is MNHEY and CDR2 SMNVEV (reference sequence). This CDR3 reads CASSQQGFTEKLFF. In nucleotides, the CDR3 is TGTGCCAGCAGTCAACAGGGGTTCACCGAAAAACTGTTTTTT.

This sequence joins TRBV19 and TRBJ1-2; D might be TRBD1 (5 bases). Trimming removed 7 bases from V and 4 bases from J, with 16 bases in between. The CDR3 totals 14 residues. Germline assignment: CDR1 LNHDA and CDR2 SQIVND (reference sequence). In DNA, the CDR3 is TGTGCCAGTACCCCGGGACCATCAGTCTATGGCTACACCTTC. Protein sequence: CASTPGPSVYGYTF.

This chain uses TRBV6-1 with TRBJ2-5, with D possibly matching TRBD2 (6 bases). Germline V gene sequence: CDR1 MNHNS, CDR2 SASEGT. The CDR3 is made up of 13 amino acids. Deletions cut 6 bases from V and 2 bases from J, with 10 bases between. CDR3: CASRIRGQETQYF. CDR3 nucleotide sequence: TGTGCCAGCAGGATTCGGGGGCAAGAGACCCAGTACTTC.

This sequence joins TRBV28 and TRBJ1-5; 7 bases fit TRBD1. The CDR3 consists of 15 residues. The trim removed 3 bases at V and 1 base at J, leaving 3 bases unmatched. The germline gives CDR1 MDHEN, CDR2 SYDVKM. Here the CDR3 reads CASSLRGQSNQPQHF. The DNA for the CDR3 is TGTGCCAGCAGTTTGAGGGGGCAGAGCAATCAGCCCCAGCATTTT.

The chain has TRBV7-9 and TRBJ1-1; D might be TRBD1 (6 bases). V gave up 3 bases and J gave up 8 bases, with 13 bases separating them. This CDR3 comprises 13 residues. Germline assignment: CDR1 SEHNR and CDR2 FQNEAQ (reference sequence). For the CDR3, the DNA is TGTGCCAGCAGCTTCTACAGGGACGTCGAAGCTTTCTTT. Encoded protein: CASSFYRDVEAFF.

This sequence joins TRBV10-1 and TRBJ2-3; D ambiguous. The CDR3 length is 12 residues. CDR1 WNHNN and CDR2 SYGVQD come from the germline V gene (reference sequence). V was trimmed by 4 bases and J by 4 bases, leaving 6 bases between them. CDR3: CASSGVSDTQYF. For the CDR3, the DNA is TGCGCCAGCAGTGGGGTCTCAGATACGCAGTATTTT.

The chain combines TRBV2 with TRBJ2-5; D is unclear. From germline, CDR1 is SNHLY and CDR2 FYNNEI. The length of the CDR3 is 11 residues. Trimming pared 1 base from V and 5 bases from J, leaving 2 bases between. The CDR3 nucleotides read TGTGCCAGCAGTGAAGGCGAGACCCAGTACTTC. This translates into CASSEGETQYF.

This clone has a single count. This may come from a read error, since a much larger clone is one base off. This sequence joins TRBV28 and TRBJ1-5; 9 bases fit TRBD1. The germline CDR1 and CDR2 sequences are MDHEN and SYDVKM. The V gene end was trimmed by 4 bases and the J gene end by 5 bases; junction bases not matched to a gene: 6. This CDR3 spans 15 amino acids. The CDR3, as DNA: TGTGCCAGCAGTTCCTCCGGGACAGGGTATCAGCCCCAGCATTTT. The encoded protein is CASSSSGTGYQPQHF.

The chain employs TRBV19 and TRBJ1-5; D may be TRBD1 (6 bases). Germline values: CDR1 LNHDA, CDR2 SQIVND (reference sequence). The V gene lost 4 bases and the J gene lost 0 bases, with 10 bases spanning the gap. This CDR3 is built from 15 residues. The DNA for the CDR3 is TGTGCCAGTAGTAGGCGGACAGCTAGCAATCAGCCCCAGCATTTT. Its protein is CASSRRTASNQPQHF.

V gene TRBV5-4 combines with J gene TRBJ2-5; a possible D gene is TRBD2 (7 bases). The V end was cut by 4 bases, the J end by 5 bases, with 18 bases between. The CDR3 extends over 15 amino acids. CDR1 and CDR2 from the germline V gene are SGHNT and YYREEE (reference sequence). DNA for the CDR3: TGTGCCAGCAGCGGTGGGGGGGGCGCGTCGGAGACCCAGTACTTC. It specifies CASSGGGGASETQYF. Full variable domain (missing parts from reference TRBV5-4 and TRBJ2-5): ETGVTQSPTHLIKTRGQQVTLRCSSQSGHNTVSWYQQALGQGPQFIFQYYREEENGRGNFPPRFSGLQFPNYSSELNVNALELDDSALYLCASSGGGGASETQYFGPGTRLLVL.

The count of this clone is one. The J gene is TRBJ1-1, the V gene TRBV28; no definite D call. Germline CDR1 reads MDHEN; CDR2 reads SYDVKM. V was trimmed by 4 bases and J by 1 base, leaving 7 bases between them. This CDR3 spans 13 amino acids. The CDR3 loop reads CASSSPQNTEAFF. CDR3 nucleotide sequence: TGTGCCAGCAGTTCCCCCCAGAACACTGAAGCTTTCTTT.

This sequence joins TRBV2 and TRBJ1-4; possible D gene TRBD1, 6 bases. CDR1 is SNHLY and CDR2 is FYNNEI in the germline V gene. CDR3 length: 14 residues. Trimming stripped 8 bases from V and 2 bases from J, with 12 bases between. CDR3 nucleotides: TGTGCCAGCCGGTGGACAGCCACTAATGAAAAACTGTTTTTT. This encodes CASRWTATNEKLFF. Drawing the rest from reference TRBV2 and TRBJ1-4, the complete variable domain is EPEVTQTPSHQVTQMGQEVILRCVPISNHLYFYWYRQILGQKVEFLVSFYNNEISEKSEIFDDQFSVERPDGSNFTLKIRSTKLEDSAMYFCASRWTATNEKLFFGSGTQLSVL.

This chain uses TRBV19 with TRBJ1-2; no definite D call. This CDR3 region has 15 residues. Germline V gives CDR1 LNHDA, CDR2 SQIVND (reference sequence). Trimming stripped 5 bases from V and 2 bases from J, with 15 bases between. The CDR3 DNA is TGTGCCAGTAGTGAAATTAAGACCGTCAACTATGGCTACACCTTC. Protein: CASSEIKTVNYGYTF.

A few counts support this clone. The chain uses TRBV28 and TRBJ1-2; no reliable D call. This CDR3 has 12 amino acids. Trimming cost V 8 bases and J 6 bases, with 13 bases left between them. In germline, CDR1 is MDHEN, CDR2 SYDVKM. This chain's CDR3 is CASQGGYDGYTF. The CDR3 DNA reads as TGTGCCAGCCAAGGAGGGTATGATGGCTACACCTTC.

The V gene is TRBV2, the J gene TRBJ2-3, with 8 bases lining up with TRBD1. The CDR3 runs to 17 residues. V was pared by 0 bases and J by 3 bases, with 8 bases of the junction left unmatched. Per germline, CDR1 SNHLY and CDR2 FYNNEI. CDR3 sequence (DNA): TGTGCCAGCAGTGAAGCCCCGCCCAGGGGGCGAACAGATACGCAGTATTTT. This gives the protein CASSEAPPRGRTDTQYF.

The CDR3 sequence: CASRGLAGVSYNEQFF. The CDR3, as DNA: TGTGCCAGCAGGGGACTAGCGGGGGTCTCCTACAATGAGCAGTTCTTC. The chain links TRBV27 to TRBJ2-1, with 14 bases fitting TRBD2. V trimming: 6 bases; J trimming: 0 bases; junction bases outside the gene matches: 1. CDR3 length: 16 residues. The germline V gene encodes CDR1 MNHEY and CDR2 SMNVEV (reference sequence).

This chain uses TRBV18 with TRBJ1-5; D might be TRBD1 (5 bases). Trimming left V 3 bases short and J 7 bases short, with 16 bases between. The CDR3 has 15 residues. Germline V gene lookup returns CDR1 KGHSH and CDR2 LQKENI. CDR3 DNA sequence: TGTGCCAGCTCACCGGGCCAGGGACCCTTGCAGCCCCAGCATTTT. Translating gives CASSPGQGPLQPQHF.

The genes are TRBV29-1 and TRBJ2-4; weak D call: TRBD1 (5 bases). The germline V gene has CDR1 SQVTM and CDR2 ANQGSEA. The CDR3 totals 13 residues. V lost 4 bases and J 6 bases, leaving 13 bases between the germline ends. DNA for the CDR3: TGCAGCGTTGTGAAGGGGCCGGGAAACATTCAGTACTTC. Amino acids: CSVVKGPGNIQYF.